The entry that follows covers one T cell receptor (beta chain) sequence. Antigen specificity is unknown. This sample stems from a study of cytomegalovirus exposure and HLA in healthy donors. Study outcomes and limitations: In a later analysis, TCR beta V- and J-gene trimming was associated with a missense DCLRE1C variant. In a later analysis, CMV-associated beta chains were mostly HLA-associated, it appeared.

Donors consisted of healthy bone marrow donors. Primers included in the PCR were 60 Vbeta and 13 Jbeta primers. Repertoires were generated with immunoSEQ multiplex PCR, while TCRdb's copy carries only in-frame clones and drops some. The profile covers around 130,000 clones, with 65% to 90% appearing a single time and just under 3% taken by the ten largest. The TCR comes from a woman younger than 35 in good health and CMV-seropositive. Sequencing was performed on PBMCs.

The DNA of the CDR3 is TGTGCCAGCAGCGCCGGAGGGACGCATAGCAATCAGCCCCAGCATTTT. Its protein is CASSAGGTHSNQPQHF. The rearrangement uses TRBV9 and TRBJ1-5, with D perhaps matching TRBD1 (5 bases). This CDR3 is 16 amino acids long. V dropped 3 bases and J dropped 0 bases, with 13 bases sitting between them. Germline V gene data show CDR1 as SGDLS and CDR2 as YYNGEE.